This is a list of T cell receptor beta chains from one sample in a study of shared clonotypes between healthy human individuals. Assay: immunoSEQ multiplex PCR; the TCRdb copy retains only in-frame clones and omits some. Here the sample spans about 2 million clones, less than 95% being singletons. The sequencing input was naive CD8+ T cells sorted from blood. These receptors were obtained from a man between 18 and 29 years old in good health. CDR3s include the opening cysteine and the closing phenylalanine or tryptophan. The order of the fields is clone size, J gene, V gene, D gene, CDR3 protein, CDR3 DNA. D genes are given only for firm matches. Not every row has a clone size; where given, it reads once, few, many or a size class.

abundance: .
j_gene: TRBJ1-2
v_gene: TRBV19
d_gene: TRBD1
CDR3aa: CASASGQGYGYTF
CDR3nt: TGTGCCAGCGCCTCGGGACAGGGGTATGGCTACACCTTC

abundance: .
j_gene: TRBJ2-3
v_gene: TRBV7-8
d_gene: TRBD2
CDR3aa: CASSPLLAGASTDTQYF
CDR3nt: TGTGCCAGCAGCCCTCTGCTAGCGGGGGCCAGCACAGATACGCAGTATTTT

abundance: .
j_gene: TRBJ1-1
v_gene: TRBV18
d_gene: .
CDR3aa: CASSPARVLNTEAFF
CDR3nt: TGTGCCAGCTCACCAGCCAGAGTTCTGAACACTGAAGCTTTCTTT

abundance: .
j_gene: TRBJ1-2
v_gene: TRBV28
d_gene: .
CDR3aa: CASSFPDSLNGYTF
CDR3nt: TGTGCCAGCAGTTTTCCCGACAGCCTCAATGGCTACACCTTC

abundance: .
j_gene: TRBJ2-7
v_gene: TRBV10-1
d_gene: TRBD2
CDR3aa: CASSDPGLDTYEQYF
CDR3nt: TGCGCCAGCAGTGATCCGGGACTAGACACCTACGAGCAGTACTTC

abundance: .
j_gene: TRBJ2-7
v_gene: TRBV4-1
d_gene: TRBD1
CDR3aa: CASSQWTGPYEQYF
CDR3nt: TGCGCCAGCAGCCAATGGACAGGGCCCTACGAGCAGTACTTC

abundance: .
j_gene: TRBJ2-1
v_gene: TRBV10-1
d_gene: TRBD2
CDR3aa: CASRPGLGGEQFF
CDR3nt: TGCGCCAGCAGACCGGGACTAGGGGGTGAGCAGTTCTTC

abundance: .
j_gene: TRBJ2-5
v_gene: TRBV7-6
d_gene: TRBD2
CDR3aa: CASSSEAGGRIQETQYF
CDR3nt: TGTGCCAGCAGCTCCGAGGCGGGGGGCCGTATTCAAGAGACCCAGTACTTC

abundance: .
j_gene: TRBJ1-1
v_gene: TRBV6-5
d_gene: .
CDR3aa: CASSPGPSPGTEAFF
CDR3nt: TGTGCCAGCAGTCCCGGACCGTCCCCCGGCACTGAAGCTTTCTTT

abundance: .
j_gene: TRBJ2-7
v_gene: TRBV19
d_gene: .
CDR3aa: CASKGGSYEQYF
CDR3nt: TGTGCCAGTAAGGGGGGCTCCTACGAGCAGTACTTC

abundance: .
j_gene: TRBJ2-1
v_gene: TRBV27
d_gene: TRBD2
CDR3aa: CASSPLAGELNEQFF
CDR3nt: TGTGCCAGCAGTCCCTTAGCGGGAGAGCTCAATGAGCAGTTCTTC

abundance: .
j_gene: TRBJ2-2
v_gene: TRBV7-2
d_gene: .
CDR3aa: CASSLVSTGELFF
CDR3nt: TGTGCCAGCAGCTTGGTTAGCACCGGGGAGCTGTTTTTT

abundance: .
j_gene: TRBJ2-7
v_gene: TRBV15
d_gene: TRBD1
CDR3aa: CATSPWTGFYEQYF
CDR3nt: TGTGCCACCAGCCCTTGGACAGGCTTCTACGAGCAGTACTTC

abundance: .
j_gene: TRBJ2-1
v_gene: TRBV29-1
d_gene: TRBD2
CDR3aa: CSVDGVLSSGNEQFF
CDR3nt: TGCAGCGTTGATGGGGTCTTATCTAGCGGCAATGAGCAGTTCTTC

abundance: once
j_gene: TRBJ2-1
v_gene: TRBV29-1
d_gene: TRBD2
CDR3aa: CSGLFPSGSFSEQFF
CDR3nt: TGCAGCGGCCTCTTCCCTAGCGGGAGTTTCAGTGAGCAGTTCTTC

abundance: .
j_gene: TRBJ2-7
v_gene: TRBV11-2
d_gene: .
CDR3aa: CASSLGGNSYEQYF
CDR3nt: TGTGCCAGCAGCTTAGGGGGCAACTCCTACGAGCAGTACTTC

abundance: .
j_gene: TRBJ1-4
v_gene: TRBV9
d_gene: .
CDR3aa: CASSEGQTNEKLFF
CDR3nt: TGTGCCAGCAGCGAAGGACAGACTAATGAAAAACTGTTTTTT

abundance: once
j_gene: TRBJ1-1
v_gene: TRBV7-9
d_gene: TRBD1
CDR3aa: CASSSPGTGLAEAFF
CDR3nt: TGTGCCAGCAGCTCTCCCGGGACAGGGCTCGCAGAAGCTTTCTTT

abundance: .
j_gene: TRBJ1-4
v_gene: TRBV30
d_gene: .
CDR3aa: CAWSVLEGLNEKLFF
CDR3nt: TGTGCCTGGAGTGTACTCGAGGGCCTGAATGAAAAACTGTTTTTT

abundance: .
j_gene: TRBJ1-1
v_gene: TRBV5-1
d_gene: TRBD1
CDR3aa: CASSLDRANTEAFF
CDR3nt: TGCGCCAGCAGCCTGGACAGGGCGAACACTGAAGCTTTCTTT

abundance: .
j_gene: TRBJ2-7
v_gene: TRBV2
d_gene: .
CDR3aa: CASSERDTYEQYF
CDR3nt: TGTGCCAGCAGTGAAAGGGATACCTACGAGCAGTACTTC

abundance: .
j_gene: TRBJ2-7
v_gene: TRBV18
d_gene: TRBD1
CDR3aa: CASSDTDRGNYEQYF
CDR3nt: TGTGCCAGCTCGGACACGGACAGGGGGAACTACGAGCAGTACTTC

abundance: .
j_gene: TRBJ2-7
v_gene: TRBV11-2
d_gene: TRBD2
CDR3aa: CASSLDYLLAGGFHEQYF
CDR3nt: TGTGCCAGCAGCTTAGACTATCTTCTAGCGGGGGGGTTCCACGAGCAGTACTTC

abundance: .
j_gene: TRBJ2-3
v_gene: TRBV7-9
d_gene: TRBD2
CDR3aa: CASSSSSGRDTQYF
CDR3nt: TGTGCCAGCAGCTCTTCTAGCGGGAGGGATACGCAGTATTTT

abundance: .
j_gene: TRBJ1-4
v_gene: TRBV5-6
d_gene: .
CDR3aa: CASSLGGATEKLFF
CDR3nt: TGTGCCAGCAGCTTGGGCGGGGCCACTGAAAAACTGTTTTTT

abundance: .
j_gene: TRBJ2-3
v_gene: TRBV6-6
d_gene: .
CDR3aa: CASSYPEQGTDTQYF
CDR3nt: TGTGCCAGCAGTTACCCAGAACAGGGCACAGATACGCAGTATTTT

abundance: .
j_gene: TRBJ2-5
v_gene: TRBV6-6
d_gene: .
CDR3aa: CASSTFPAVEETQYF
CDR3nt: TGTGCCAGCAGCACCTTCCCGGCAGTTGAAGAGACCCAGTACTTC

abundance: .
j_gene: TRBJ2-7
v_gene: TRBV6-5
d_gene: .
CDR3aa: CASSYSEGLREQYF
CDR3nt: TGTGCCAGCAGTTACTCGGAGGGGTTGAGGGAGCAGTACTTC

abundance: .
j_gene: TRBJ2-7
v_gene: TRBV4-2
d_gene: .
CDR3aa: CASSQRDEYEQYF
CDR3nt: TGTGCCAGCAGCCAGAGGGACGAGTACGAGCAGTACTTC